What follows are 3 T cell receptor beta chains derived from one specimen sequenced in a study of T cell repertoires in cytomegalovirus infection. Using its own MiXCR run on the reads, TCRdb lists one record per CDR3 protein. The table shows around 630,000 distinct CDR3 sequences, with 20% to 25% occurring only once. Sample: CD8+ T cells from PBMCs. Every receptor here comes from a human donor in good health (CMV status not recorded). Some clones in this sample may be carry-over from other donors' samples.

The chain uses TRBV6-1 and TRBJ2-1, with 7 bases lining up with TRBD1. Trimming cost V 7 bases and J 6 bases; bases outside gene matches: 6. Germline values: CDR1 MNHNS, CDR2 SASEGT. This CDR3 spans 13 amino acids. The CDR3, as DNA: TGTGCCAGCACCCCACAGGGGCTCAATGAGCAGTTCTTC. Residues: CASTPQGLNEQFF.

The rearrangement uses TRBV29-1 and TRBJ1-1, with 9 bases lining up with TRBD1. This CDR3 spans 16 amino acids. CDR1 is SQVTM, CDR2 ANQGSEA, per germline. J lost 4 bases, V lost 4 bases, and 13 bases had no gene match. Written as DNA, the CDR3 is TGCAGCGTTGCGATAACAGGGGGCGCGTGGGGCACTGAAGCTTTCTTT. Translating gives CSVAITGGAWGTEAFF.

V is TRBV14 and J is TRBJ2-7; TRBD1 matches at 9 bases. Germline trimming cut 1 base from V and 1 base from J; bases unmatched to any gene: 8. This CDR3 is built from 17 residues. CDR1 is SGHDN, CDR2 FVKESK, per germline. The CDR3 bases are TGTGCCAGCAGCCAAGGAGCGGTGGGACAGGGTTCCTACGAGCAGTACGTC. Residues: CASSQGAVGQGSYEQYV.